Below, 6 T cell receptor beta chains from the same sample are listed, as sequenced in a study of blood T cells in healthy people across ages. Next came a second PCR, run for about 7 to 12 cycles, which used a sample-barcoded 5' primer along with a J-beta primer mix. MiXCR, run by TCRdb on the 5' RACE reads, gives a single entry per CDR3 protein. The table includes more than 800,000 distinct CDR3 sequences, 35% to 55% detected once. Source material: blood. The receptors come from an older woman in good health.

This chain uses TRBV11-2 with TRBJ2-6; D remains unclear. Germline V gene sequence: CDR1 SGHAT, CDR2 FQNNGV. With 3 bases removed from V and 4 bases from J, the gap between germline ends came to 10 bases. This CDR3 comprises 15 residues. CDR3 residues: CASSFYRPGANVLTF. The CDR3 DNA reads as TGTGCCAGCAGCTTCTATCGTCCCGGGGCCAACGTCCTGACTTTC. The full variable domain, rest sourced from reference TRBV11-2 and TRBJ2-6, is EAGVAQSPRYKIIEKRQSVAFWCNPISGHATLYWYQQILGQGPKLLIQFQNNGVVDDSQLPKDRFSAERLKGVDSTLKIQPAKLEDSAVYLCASSFYRPGANVLTFGAGSRLTVL.

A word on this clonotype: The junction differs from germline at one of its ends, possibly a read error. The chain carries TRBV25-1 and TRBJ2-7, with 7 positions matching TRBD1. CDR1 and CDR2 from the germline V gene are MGHDK and SYGVNS. The CDR3 is made up of 13 amino acids. For the CDR3, the DNA is TGTGTCAGCAGTCGACAGGGTTCCTACGAGCAGTACTTC. It is translated as CVSSRQGSYEQYF.

This clonotype was seen more than once but under ten times. The V and J genes are TRBV5-1 and TRBJ1-2; D remains unclear. Trimming removed 0 bases from V and 4 bases from J, with 10 bases in between. Germline loops: CDR1 SGHRS, CDR2 YFSETQ. The CDR3 is 14 residues long. The CDR3 DNA is TGCGCCAGCAGCTTGGGGGAACTGGCCTATGGCTACACCTTC. Amino acid sequence: CASSLGELAYGYTF.

This chain uses TRBV10-2 with TRBJ1-5; D gene unclear. The CDR3 consists of 15 residues. Germline CDR1 and CDR2: WSHSY and SAAADI. Trimming removed 6 bases at V and 8 bases at J, with 20 bases between. This chain's CDR3 is CASSDPGAWGKPQHF. In DNA form, the CDR3 reads TGCGCCAGCAGCGACCCGGGCGCATGGGGTAAGCCCCAGCATTTT.

This chain joins TRBV6-2 or TRBV6-3 and TRBJ1-5; D might be TRBD1 (6 bases). This CDR3 has 14 amino acids. Looked up from germline, CDR1 is MNHEY and CDR2 is SVGEGT. Deletions cut 5 bases from V and 2 bases from J, with 10 bases between. The DNA for the CDR3 is TGTGCCAGCAGTCACGACAGGCGCAATCAGCCCCAGCATTTT. This gives the protein CASSHDRRNQPQHF.

The genes are TRBV12-3 or TRBV12-4 and TRBJ2-1; tentative D call: TRBD2 (6 bases). This CDR3 contains 15 residues. Trimming removed 9 bases at V and 0 bases at J, with 15 bases between. CDR3 loop: CASYDYGSSYNEQFF. The CDR3 nucleotides read TGTGCCAGTTACGATTACGGGAGCTCCTACAATGAGCAGTTCTTC.